Listed below are T cell receptor beta chains from one sample, sequenced in a study of T-cell reconstitution after alpha-beta-depleted transplantation in children. TCRdb redid the calling of the PCR reads with MiXCR, one entry per CDR3 protein. The sample holds around 120,000 distinct CDR3 sequences; 20% to 25% are singletons and the top ten take 8% to 11%. The sequenced sample was PBMCs, mostly from graft donor cells, obtained 180 days after TCRalphabeta/CD19-depleted stem cell transplant. Source of these receptors: a male patient between 2 and 15 years old who had a stem cell transplant for chronic granulomatous disease, so the T cells may come from the graft donor. CDR3s leave out the opening cysteine and the closing phenylalanine or tryptophan. A D gene is named only where the DNA matches it firmly. Rows may omit the clone size; those that give it use once, few, many or a size class.

J: TRBJ2-2
D: .
size: .
V: TRBV15
CDR3: ATRMRANTGELF

J: TRBJ1-5
D: .
size: .
V: TRBV12-3/TRBV12-4
CDR3: ASSRSDQPQH

J: TRBJ1-6
D: .
size: .
V: TRBV5-5
CDR3: ASRIQGAWSPLH

J: TRBJ1-2
D: TRBD1
size: many
V: TRBV5-1
CDR3: ASSSRQGGSYGYT

J: TRBJ2-1
D: .
size: once
V: TRBV5-1
CDR3: ASSLVAGDNEQF

J: TRBJ2-1
D: TRBD2
size: .
V: TRBV27
CDR3: ASSLELARSYNEQF

J: TRBJ2-2
D: .
size: few
V: TRBV20-1
CDR3: SAREELAAGELF

J: TRBJ2-5
D: .
size: many
V: TRBV29-1
CDR3: SVERGAMTPRTQY

J: TRBJ2-6
D: .
size: .
V: TRBV20-1
CDR3: SARGRVAGANVLT

J: TRBJ1-2
D: .
size: many
V: TRBV12-3/TRBV12-4
CDR3: ASSLSRVDGYT

J: TRBJ1-2
D: .
size: many
V: TRBV4-3
CDR3: ASSQDAGRNYGYT

J: TRBJ2-7
D: .
size: many
V: TRBV5-1
CDR3: ASSLDGTLYEQY

J: TRBJ2-5
D: .
size: .
V: TRBV5-1
CDR3: ASSVREQETQY

J: TRBJ2-2
D: .
size: few
V: TRBV12-3/TRBV12-4
CDR3: ASRVNTGELF

J: TRBJ2-3
D: TRBD2
size: few
V: TRBV12-3/TRBV12-4
CDR3: ASRSGDLIADTQY

J: TRBJ2-3
D: .
size: .
V: TRBV12-3/TRBV12-4
CDR3: ASSESSSTATQY

J: TRBJ2-5
D: .
size: few
V: TRBV12-3/TRBV12-4
CDR3: ASRVGETQY

J: TRBJ2-7
D: .
size: many
V: TRBV6-1
CDR3: ASRQNRLTYEQY

J: TRBJ2-2
D: .
size: .
V: TRBV10-3
CDR3: AISETVFPGELF

J: TRBJ2-5
D: .
size: .
V: TRBV18
CDR3: ASSPLEETQY

J: TRBJ1-1
D: TRBD1
size: many
V: TRBV5-1
CDR3: ASSAGQGKRNTEAF

J: TRBJ2-1
D: TRBD2
size: .
V: TRBV12-3/TRBV12-4
CDR3: ASSFLLARNEQF